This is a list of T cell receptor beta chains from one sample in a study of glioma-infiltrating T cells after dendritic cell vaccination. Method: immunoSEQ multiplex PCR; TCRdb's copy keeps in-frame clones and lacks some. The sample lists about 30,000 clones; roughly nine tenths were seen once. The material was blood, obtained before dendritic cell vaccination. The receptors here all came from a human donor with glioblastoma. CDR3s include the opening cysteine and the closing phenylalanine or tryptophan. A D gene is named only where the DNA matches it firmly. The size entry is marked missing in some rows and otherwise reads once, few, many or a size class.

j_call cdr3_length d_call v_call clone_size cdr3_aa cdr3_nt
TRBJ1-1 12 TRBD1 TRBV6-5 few CASSSGGPEAFF TGTGCCAGCAGTTCAGGGGGCCCTGAAGCTTTCTTT
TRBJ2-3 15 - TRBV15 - CATSRDIRGTDTQYF TGTGCCACCAGCAGAGATATCCGGGGCACAGATACGCAGTATTTT
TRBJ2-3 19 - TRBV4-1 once CASSEKPAAGRLSTDTQYF TGCGCCAGCAGCGAAAAACCGGCCGCGGGACGGCTGAGCACAGATACGCAGTATTTT
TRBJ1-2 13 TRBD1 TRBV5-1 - CASSLTNRGGYTF TGCGCCAGCAGCTTAACGAACAGGGGCGGCTACACCTTC
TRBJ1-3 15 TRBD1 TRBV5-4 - CASSVQGVTGNTIYF TGTGCCAGCAGCGTACAGGGGGTGACTGGAAACACCATATATTTT
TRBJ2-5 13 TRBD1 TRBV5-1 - CASRIQGKQTQYF TGCGCCAGCAGGATACAGGGGAAACAGACCCAGTACTTC
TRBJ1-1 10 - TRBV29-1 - CSVEEIGRYF TGCAGCGTTGAAGAAATTGGGCGCTACTTT
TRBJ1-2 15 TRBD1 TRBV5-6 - CASSFGTGASYGYTF TGTGCCAGCAGCTTTGGGACAGGAGCTAGCTATGGCTACACCTTC
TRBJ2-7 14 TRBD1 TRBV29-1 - CSVEGRTGAYEQYF TGCAGCGTTGAAGGGAGGACAGGGGCCTACGAGCAGTACTTC
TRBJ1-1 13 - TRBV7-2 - CASSLQGGTEAFF TGTGCCAGCAGCTTACAGGGTGGAACTGAAGCTTTCTTT
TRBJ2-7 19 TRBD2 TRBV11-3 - CASSLQVRGLATNPYEQYF TGTGCCAGCAGCTTACAGGTTCGGGGACTAGCGACCAATCCTTACGAGCAGTACTTC
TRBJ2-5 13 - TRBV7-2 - CASSLVGGETQYF TGTGCCAGCAGCTTAGTCGGGGGAGAGACCCAGTACTTC
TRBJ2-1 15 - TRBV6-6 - CASSYSQGSGYEQFF TGTGCCAGCAGTTACAGCCAGGGGAGTGGTTATGAGCAGTTCTTC
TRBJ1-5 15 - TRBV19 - CASRKRGTPYEPQHF TGTGCCAGTAGGAAACGGGGAACACCCTATGAGCCCCAGCATTTT
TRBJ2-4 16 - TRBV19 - CASSMGRGRAKNIQYF TGTGCCAGTAGTATGGGGAGAGGGAGGGCCAAAAACATTCAGTACTTC
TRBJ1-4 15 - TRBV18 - CASSHPDSLREKLFF TGTGCCAGCTCACATCCGGACAGTTTGAGGGAAAAACTGTTTTTT
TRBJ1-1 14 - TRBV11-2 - CASSPWSGNTEAFF TGTGCCAGCAGTCCATGGTCAGGGAACACTGAAGCTTTCTTT
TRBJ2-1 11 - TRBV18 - CASSPDNEQFF TGTGCCAGCTCACCCGACAATGAGCAGTTCTTC
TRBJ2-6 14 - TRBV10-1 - CASSGGAGANVLTF TGCGCCAGCAGTGGGGGAGCCGGGGCCAACGTCCTGACTTTC
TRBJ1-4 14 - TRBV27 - CASSPYSHREKLFF TGTGCCAGCAGTCCCTACAGTCACCGAGAAAAACTGTTTTTT
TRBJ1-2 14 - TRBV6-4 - CASSDSATGYGYTF TGTGCCAGCAGTGACTCGGCGACAGGCTATGGCTACACCTTC
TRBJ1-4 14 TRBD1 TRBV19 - CASSSSAGGEKLFF TGTGCCAGTAGTTCTTCGGCAGGGGGCGAAAAACTGTTTTTT
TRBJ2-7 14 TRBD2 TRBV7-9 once CASSLPGGEYEQYF TGTGCCAGCAGCTTACCGGGGGGAGAGTACGAGCAGTACTTC
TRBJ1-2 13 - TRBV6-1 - CASTLQGRDGYTF TGTGCCAGCACTCTACAGGGAAGAGATGGCTACACCTTC
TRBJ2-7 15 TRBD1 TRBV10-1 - CASSEERTGNYEQYF TGCGCCAGCAGTGAGGAAAGGACAGGGAACTACGAGCAGTACTTC
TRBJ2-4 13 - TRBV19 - CASSFSAKNIQYF TGTGCCAGTAGTTTCAGTGCCAAAAACATTCAGTACTTC
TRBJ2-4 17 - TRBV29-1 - CSVANIQGMGAKNIQYF TGCAGCGTTGCAAATATCCAGGGTATGGGAGCCAAAAACATTCAGTACTTC
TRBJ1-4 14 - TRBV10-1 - CASSRPGIGEKLFF TGCGCCAGCAGCCGACCAGGGATAGGTGAAAAACTGTTTTTT
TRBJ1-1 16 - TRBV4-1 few CASSQDGGSADTEAFF TGCGCCAGCAGCCAAGATGGCGGGTCCGCGGACACTGAAGCTTTCTTT
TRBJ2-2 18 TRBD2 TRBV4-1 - CASSQVWDGGADTGELFF TGCGCCAGCAGCCAAGTGTGGGACGGGGGGGCGGACACCGGGGAGCTGTTTTTT
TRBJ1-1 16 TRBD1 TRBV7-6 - CASSLESGQGNTEAFF TGTGCCAGCAGCTTAGAATCGGGACAGGGGAACACTGAAGCTTTCTTT
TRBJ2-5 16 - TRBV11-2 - CASSLDPRVRGETQYF TGTGCCAGCAGCTTAGATCCGAGGGTTCGGGGAGAGACCCAGTACTTC
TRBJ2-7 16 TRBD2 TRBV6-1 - CASSEGAGTSYYEQYF TGTGCCAGCAGTGAAGGCGCCGGGACTAGCTACTACGAGCAGTACTTC
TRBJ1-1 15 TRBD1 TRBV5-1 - CASSTGQGLNTEAFF TGCGCCAGCAGCACGGGACAGGGATTGAACACTGAAGCTTTCTTT
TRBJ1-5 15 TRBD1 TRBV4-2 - CASSQEDRRNQPQHF TGTGCCAGCAGCCAAGAGGACAGGCGAAATCAGCCCCAGCATTTT
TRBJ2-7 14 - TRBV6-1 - CASRVRAGAYEQYF TGTGCCAGCCGGGTGAGGGCGGGGGCATACGAGCAGTACTTC
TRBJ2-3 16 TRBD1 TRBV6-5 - CASSYWTGGSTDTQYF TGTGCCAGCAGTTACTGGACAGGGGGAAGCACAGATACGCAGTATTTT
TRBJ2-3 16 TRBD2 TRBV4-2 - CASSQDGFAGADTQYF TGTGCCAGCAGCCAAGATGGGTTTGCGGGGGCAGATACGCAGTATTTT
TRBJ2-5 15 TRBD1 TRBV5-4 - CASSLPGQQQETQYF TGTGCCAGCAGCTTACCGGGACAGCAACAAGAGACCCAGTACTTC
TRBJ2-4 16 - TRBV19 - CASSPQDGQAKNIQYF TGTGCCAGTAGTCCGCAGGATGGACAGGCCAAAAACATTCAGTACTTC
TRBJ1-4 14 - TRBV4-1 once CASSQSYRVAKLFF TGCGCCAGCAGCCAGTCGTACAGGGTCGCAAAACTGTTTTTT
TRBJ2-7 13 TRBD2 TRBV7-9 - CASSSGTSGEQYF TGTGCCAGCAGCTCCGGGACTAGCGGCGAGCAGTACTTC
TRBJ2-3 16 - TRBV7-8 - CASSSHGGKVVDTQYF TGTGCCAGCAGCTCCCATGGGGGGAAGGTGGTAGATACGCAGTATTTT